This passage covers 21 T cell receptor beta chains from one sample sequenced in a study of neoadjuvant nivolumab and ipilimumab in lung cancer. The assay was immunoSEQ multiplex PCR, and TCRdb's table has in-frame clones only and misses some. The sample carries about 18,000 clones, around 79% recorded once. Material: tumor tissue, obtained after neoadjuvant nivolumab, alone or with ipilimumab, at or shortly before surgery. The receptors stem from an adult with non-small cell lung cancer.

The chain has TRBV19 and TRBJ2-3; no clear D. Trimming shortened V by 1 base and J by 9 bases, and 5 bases separated the two germline ends. The CDR3 contains 11 residues. Germline CDR1 reads LNHDA; CDR2 reads SQIVND (reference sequence). CDR3 in amino acids: CASSIGRTQYF. The DNA of the CDR3 is TGTGCCAGTAGTATAGGGCGGACGCAGTATTTT.

The chain recombines TRBV7-9 with TRBJ2-2, with D perhaps matching TRBD1 (7 bases). V gave up 4 bases and J gave up 7 bases, with 19 bases separating them. CDR3 length: 16 amino acids. CDR1 and CDR2 (germline): SEHNR, FQNEAQ (reference sequence). CDR3 amino acids: CASSYGGSRGNGELFF. The CDR3 DNA reads TGTGCCAGCAGCTACGGGGGATCCAGGGGGAACGGGGAGCTGTTTTTT.

The rearrangement uses TRBV7-9 and TRBJ2-5, with 10 bases that match TRBD2. Germline CDR1 and CDR2: SEHNR and FQNEAQ (reference sequence). V lost 2 bases to trimming and J lost 6 bases; unmatched junction nucleotides: 6. The CDR3 spans 15 residues. The DNA of the CDR3 is TGTGCCAGCAGCTTATCTAGCGGGGGAGCGAAGACCCAGTACTTC. Protein: CASSLSSGGAKTQYF.

The chain is built from TRBV28 and TRBJ1-1, with a possible D match to TRBD1 (6 bases). The length of the CDR3 is 15 residues. V lost 5 bases and J lost 5, with 18 bases in between. CDR1 is MDHEN, CDR2 SYDVKM, per germline. CDR3 bases: TGTGCCAGCAGTCCACGACAGGCCTCGAGAACTGAAGCTTTCTTT. Translation: CASSPRQASRTEAFF. Based on the CDR3 plus reference TRBV28 and TRBJ1-1, the full variable domain is DVKVTQSSRYLVKRTGEKVFLECVQDMDHENMFWYRQDPGLGLRLIYFSYDVKMKEKGDIPEGYSVSREKKERFSLILESASTNQTSMYLCASSPRQASRTEAFFGQGTRLTVV.

This chain uses TRBV29-1 with TRBJ1-1; no reliable D call. V lost 1 base to trimming and J lost 1 base, with 7 bases between them. CDR1 and CDR2 from the germline V gene are SQVTM and ANQGSEA. This CDR3 spans 13 amino acids. CDR3 sequence: CSVEGPRNTEAFF. The CDR3 DNA follows: TGCAGCGTTGAAGGGCCCCGGAACACTGAAGCTTTCTTT.

V gene TRBV4-3 combines with J gene TRBJ1-1, with D possibly TRBD1 on 5 matching bases. V lost 0 bases and J 4 bases, leaving 9 bases between the germline ends. Per the germline V gene, CDR1 is LGHNA and CDR2 is YSLEER. The CDR3 runs to 14 residues. CDR3 in amino acids: CASSQETGSTEAFF. DNA of the CDR3: TGCGCCAGCAGCCAAGAAACAGGCAGCACTGAAGCTTTCTTT.

J is TRBJ2-3 and V is TRBV18, with no clear D. Germline V gene data show CDR1 as KGHSH and CDR2 as LQKENI. The CDR3 is 12 amino acids. V gave up 1 base and J gave up 6 bases, with 5 bases separating them. The CDR3 DNA reads TGTGCCAGCTCACCACAGGGCGATACGCAGTATTTT. It yields the protein CASSPQGDTQYF. Combining the CDR3 with reference TRBV18 and TRBJ2-3 gives the whole variable domain NAGVMQNPRHLVRRRGQEARLRCSPMKGHSHVYWYRQLPEEGLKFMVYLQKENIIDESGMPKERFSAEFPKEGPSILRIQQVVRGDSAAYFCASSPQGDTQYFGPGTRLTVL.

The V gene is TRBV5-1, the J gene TRBJ2-3; TRBD1 matches 9 bases. Trimming cost V 5 bases and J 3 bases; bases outside gene matches: 7. Germline-derived CDR1 and CDR2 are SGHRS and YFSETQ. CDR3 length equals 15 residues. CDR3 amino acids: CASRRGTGMTDTQYF. For the CDR3, the DNA is TGCGCCAGCAGGCGCGGGACAGGGATGACAGATACGCAGTATTTT.

The rearrangement uses TRBV29-1 and TRBJ2-7; 8 nucleotides match TRBD1. CDR1 SQVTM and CDR2 ANQGSEA come from the germline V gene. With 6 bases clipped from V and 1 base from J, the junction kept 5 bases outside the gene matches. The CDR3 runs 13 residues. The CDR3 region is CSVTQGGSYEQYF. For the CDR3, the DNA is TGCAGCGTCACACAGGGGGGATCCTACGAGCAGTACTTC.

This clone is a singleton in its sample. The gene calls are TRBV19 and TRBJ1-6, with TRBD1 as a possible D gene (5 bases). Germline assignment: CDR1 LNHDA and CDR2 SQIVND (reference sequence). There are 11 residues in the CDR3. V was clipped by 7 bases and J by 12 bases, with 10 bases between them. CDR3 region: CASTGTGPLHF. The DNA for the CDR3 is TGTGCCAGTACGGGCACAGGACCCCTCCACTTT.

The chain has TRBV11-2 and TRBJ2-3, with D perhaps assigned TRBD1 or TRBD2 (6 bases each). Germline V lookup: CDR1 SGHAT, CDR2 FQNNGV. The CDR3 has 18 amino acids. Trimming shortened V by 1 base and J by 3 bases, and 20 bases separated the two germline ends. CDR3 coding DNA: TGTGCCAGCAGCTTAGCCCTCCGGGGGCAGGGGTTGACAGATACGCAGTATTTT. The encoded protein is CASSLALRGQGLTDTQYF.

This sequence joins TRBV6-5 and TRBJ2-2; no reliable D call. Germline-derived CDR1 and CDR2 are MNHEY and SVGAGI. Between the trimmed V and J ends, which lost 5 bases and 6 bases, there was a span of 13 bases. CDR3 length: 14 residues. CDR3 nucleotide sequence: TGTGCCAGCAGTATTTTCTTGGGTCCCGGGGAGCTGTTTTTT. Its protein product is CASSIFLGPGELFF.

The rearrangement joins TRBV2 to TRBJ2-1, with 8 bases lining up with TRBD2. V was pared by 4 bases and J by 10 bases, with 12 bases of the junction left unmatched. The CDR3 is made up of 15 amino acids. The germline CDR1 and CDR2 sequences are SNHLY and FYNNEI. CDR3 sequence reads: CASSASGTRFNEQFF. For the CDR3, the DNA is TGTGCCAGCAGTGCCTCCGGGACTAGGTTCAACGAGCAGTTCTTC.

The rearrangement links TRBV10-3 to TRBJ2-7, with a tentative D call TRBD1 (6 bases). Deletions cut 8 bases from V and 2 bases from J, with 16 bases between. This CDR3 is 14 amino acids long. The germline V gene encodes CDR1 ENHRY and CDR2 SYGVKD. The CDR3, as DNA: TGTGCCATCGGACCGAGACAGGACACCTACGAGCAGTACTTC. This translates into CAIGPRQDTYEQYF.

The chain combines TRBV5-1 with TRBJ2-7, with 8 bases lining up with TRBD1. Germline V CDR1 and CDR2: SGHRS, YFSETQ. V gave up 3 bases and J gave up 2 bases; unmatched junction bases: 4. The CDR3 has 14 amino acids. CDR3 in DNA: TGCGCCAGCAGCTGGAGGACAGGGCCCTACGAGCAGTACTTC. It specifies CASSWRTGPYEQYF.

This chain connects TRBV14 to TRBJ1-1; the D gene is possibly TRBD1 (6 bases). The germline V gene encodes CDR1 SGHDN and CDR2 FVKESK. CDR3 size: 15 residues. With 0 bases removed from V and 1 base from J, the gap between germline ends came to 9 bases. The CDR3, as DNA: TGTGCCAGCAGCCAAGATCAGGGGTGGAACACTGAAGCTTTCTTT. The encoded protein is CASSQDQGWNTEAFF. The full variable domain, in which reference TRBV14 and TRBJ1-1 provide the parts outside the CDR3, is EAGVTQFPSHSVIEKGQTVTLRCDPISGHDNLYWYRRVMGKEIKFLLHFVKESKQDESGMPNNRFLAERTGGTYSTLKVQPAELEDSGVYFCASSQDQGWNTEAFFGQGTRLTVV.

This chain connects TRBV7-2 to TRBJ1-6; D possibly corresponds to TRBD1 (6 bases). CDR1 and CDR2 (germline): SGHTA, FQGNSA. The germline V and J ends were trimmed by 3 bases and 7 bases, with 13 bases remaining between them. This CDR3 region has 15 residues. The chain's CDR3 is CASSLTGQPNSPLHF. CDR3 sequence (DNA): TGTGCCAGCAGCTTGACGGGACAACCCAATTCACCCCTCCACTTT.

This clone was seen only a few times. V usage is TRBV7-8 and J usage is TRBJ1-3, with TRBD1 matching 9 bases. There are 15 residues in the CDR3. The V gene's germline CDR1 is SGHVS and CDR2 FQNEAQ. V lost 4 bases to trimming and J lost 2 bases; unmatched junction nucleotides: 3. CDR3 sequence: CASSSGTGTGNTIYF. In DNA form, the CDR3 reads TGTGCCAGCAGCTCGGGGACAGGGACTGGAAACACCATATATTTT.

This clone was observed a few times. This sequence joins TRBV5-1 and TRBJ1-2; the match to TRBD1 covers 7 bases. In germline, CDR1 is SGHRS, CDR2 YFSETQ. This CDR3 has 15 amino acids. V shed 6 bases and J 4 bases; nucleotides not matched to a gene: 12. This CDR3 reads CASTGGDSAPYGYTF. As DNA, the CDR3 is TGCGCCAGCACGGGGGGGGACAGCGCACCCTATGGCTACACCTTC.

This clone was seen a single time. This chain joins TRBV6-1 and TRBJ2-3, with a weak D call TRBD2 (5 bases). The CDR3 length is 15 residues. Looked up from germline, CDR1 is MNHNS and CDR2 is SASEGT. V lost 3 bases, J lost 3 bases, and 13 bases lay in between. As DNA, the CDR3 is TGTGCCAGCAGTGATACGGGATCTCCGACAGATACGCAGTATTTT. This gives the protein CASSDTGSPTDTQYF.

This chain joins TRBV7-3 and TRBJ1-6; TRBD1 aligns across 7 bases. This CDR3 is 14 amino acids long. Germline assignment: CDR1 SGHTA and CDR2 FQGTGA. Trimming removed 8 bases from V and 7 bases from J; junction bases left unmatched: 8. The CDR3 spells CASGSGTANSPLHF. The CDR3 region has the DNA TGTGCCAGCGGATCCGGGACAGCGAATTCACCCCTCCACTTT.